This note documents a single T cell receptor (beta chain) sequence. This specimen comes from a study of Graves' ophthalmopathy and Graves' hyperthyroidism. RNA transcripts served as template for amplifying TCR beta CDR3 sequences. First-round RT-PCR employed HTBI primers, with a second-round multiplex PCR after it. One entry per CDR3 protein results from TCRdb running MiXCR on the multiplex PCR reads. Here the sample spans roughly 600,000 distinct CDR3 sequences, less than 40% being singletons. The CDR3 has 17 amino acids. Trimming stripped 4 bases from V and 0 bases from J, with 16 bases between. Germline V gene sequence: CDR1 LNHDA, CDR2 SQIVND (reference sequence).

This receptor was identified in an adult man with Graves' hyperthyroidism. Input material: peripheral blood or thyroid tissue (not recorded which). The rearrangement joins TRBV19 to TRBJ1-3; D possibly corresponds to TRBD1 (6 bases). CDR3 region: CASSTQQGGPSGNTIYF. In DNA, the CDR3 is TGTGCCAGTAGTACCCAACAAGGGGGGCCCTCTGGAAACACCATATATTTT.